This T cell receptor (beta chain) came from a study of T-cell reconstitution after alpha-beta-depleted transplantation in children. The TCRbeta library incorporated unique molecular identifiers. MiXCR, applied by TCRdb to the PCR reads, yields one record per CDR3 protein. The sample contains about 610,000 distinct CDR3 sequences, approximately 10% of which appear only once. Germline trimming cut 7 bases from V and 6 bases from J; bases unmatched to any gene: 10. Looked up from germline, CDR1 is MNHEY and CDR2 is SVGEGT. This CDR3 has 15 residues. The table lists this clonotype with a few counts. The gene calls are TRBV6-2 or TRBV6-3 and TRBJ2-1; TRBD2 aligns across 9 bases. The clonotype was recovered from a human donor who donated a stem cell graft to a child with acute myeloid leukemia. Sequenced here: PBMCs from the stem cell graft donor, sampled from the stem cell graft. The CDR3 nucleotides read TGTGCCAGCATCAGTAGCGGGAGTGCCCGCAATGAGCAGTTCTTC. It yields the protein CASISSGSARNEQFF.